The 6 T cell receptor beta chains presented below share a single source sample, sequenced in a study of shared clonotypes between healthy human individuals. Profiling relied on immunoSEQ multiplex PCR, and the TCRdb table lists in-frame clones only, not all of them. The sample holds more than 550,000 clones, just over 90% seen once. CD45RO negativity and positive selection for CCR7 defined naive CD8 cells, a population that excluded terminally differentiated effector memory CD45RA+ cells. The source material was naive CD8+ T cells sorted from blood. The source is a man aged 25-45 years in good health.

The rearrangement joins TRBV2 to TRBJ1-5, with D possibly being TRBD1 (5 bases). V lost 3 bases and J lost 0, with 6 bases in between. CDR3 size: 14 residues. The germline V gene has CDR1 SNHLY and CDR2 FYNNEI. In DNA, the CDR3 is TGTGCCAGCAGTGAGGACATTAGCAATCAGCCCCAGCATTTT. It is translated as CASSEDISNQPQHF.

This sequence joins TRBV27 and TRBJ2-7; D may match TRBD1 or TRBD2 (5 bases each). The CDR3 covers 13 residues. The germline gives CDR1 MNHEY, CDR2 SMNVEV (reference sequence). V shed 4 bases and J shed 4 bases, with 11 bases lying between them. The CDR3 nucleotides read TGTGCCAGCAGTTGGGGGTTCGGGTACGAGCAGTACTTC. It encodes CASSWGFGYEQYF.

The chain is built from TRBV29-1 and TRBJ2-7; D not certain. V lost 2 bases to trimming and J lost 2 bases, with 10 bases between them. CDR1 is SQVTM, CDR2 ANQGSEA, per germline. This CDR3 spans 13 amino acids. CDR3 sequence reads: CSVELPAAYEQYF. The CDR3 region has the DNA TGCAGCGTTGAATTGCCCGCAGCCTACGAGCAGTACTTC.

V and J are TRBV6-5 and TRBJ2-2, with unresolved D. The CDR3 length is 15 residues. V lost 3 bases, J lost 6 bases, and 14 bases lay in between. Germline lookup yields CDR1 MNHEY and CDR2 SVGAGI. The CDR3 DNA sequence: TGTGCCAGCAGTTATAGCATTTTGGGTTCCGGGGAGCTGTTTTTT. It encodes CASSYSILGSGELFF.

The chain recombines TRBV29-1 with TRBJ2-7; 8 nucleotides line up with TRBD1. This CDR3 contains 12 residues. V was clipped by 7 bases and J by 4 bases; unmatched bases: 6. CDR1 and CDR2 (germline): SQVTM, ANQGSEA. The CDR3, as DNA: TGCAGCGCTCGAGGACAGGGATACGAGCAGTACTTC. As protein: CSARGQGYEQYF.

The chain links TRBV4-3 to TRBJ1-2; tentatively, D is TRBD1 (5 bases). The length of the CDR3 is 12 residues. Germline V lookup: CDR1 LGHNA, CDR2 YSLEER. V shed 5 bases and J shed 8 bases, with 12 bases lying between them. The CDR3 is CASSSKPGGYTF. The CDR3 coding sequence is TGCGCCAGCAGCTCAAAGCCAGGGGGCTACACCTTC.